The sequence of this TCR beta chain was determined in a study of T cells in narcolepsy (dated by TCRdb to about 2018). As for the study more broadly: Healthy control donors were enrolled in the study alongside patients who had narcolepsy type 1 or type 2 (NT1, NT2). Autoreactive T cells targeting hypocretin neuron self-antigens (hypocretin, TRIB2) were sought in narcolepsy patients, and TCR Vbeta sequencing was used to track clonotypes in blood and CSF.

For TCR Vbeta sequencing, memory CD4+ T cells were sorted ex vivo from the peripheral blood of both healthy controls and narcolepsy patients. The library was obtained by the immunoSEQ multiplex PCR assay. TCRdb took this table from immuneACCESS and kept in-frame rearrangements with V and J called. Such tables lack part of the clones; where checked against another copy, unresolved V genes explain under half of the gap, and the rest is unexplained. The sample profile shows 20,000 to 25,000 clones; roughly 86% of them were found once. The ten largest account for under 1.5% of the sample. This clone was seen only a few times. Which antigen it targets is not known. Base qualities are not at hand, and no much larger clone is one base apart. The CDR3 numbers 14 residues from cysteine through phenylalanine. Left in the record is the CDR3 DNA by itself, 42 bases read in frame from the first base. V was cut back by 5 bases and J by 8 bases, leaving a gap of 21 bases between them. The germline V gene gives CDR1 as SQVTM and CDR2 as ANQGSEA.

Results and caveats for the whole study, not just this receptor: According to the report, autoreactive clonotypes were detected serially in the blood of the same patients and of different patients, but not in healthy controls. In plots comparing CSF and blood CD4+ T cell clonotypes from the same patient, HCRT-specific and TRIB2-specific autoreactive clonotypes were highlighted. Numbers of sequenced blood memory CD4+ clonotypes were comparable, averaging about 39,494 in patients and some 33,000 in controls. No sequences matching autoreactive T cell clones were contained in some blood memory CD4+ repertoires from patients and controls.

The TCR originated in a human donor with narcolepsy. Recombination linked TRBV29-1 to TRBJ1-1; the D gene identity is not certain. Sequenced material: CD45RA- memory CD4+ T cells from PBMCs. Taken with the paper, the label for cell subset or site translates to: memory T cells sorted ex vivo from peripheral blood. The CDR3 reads CSVFEVLTVVEAFF. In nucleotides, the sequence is TGCAGCGTTTTCGAGGTCCTAACTGTCGTGGAAGCTTTCTTT.